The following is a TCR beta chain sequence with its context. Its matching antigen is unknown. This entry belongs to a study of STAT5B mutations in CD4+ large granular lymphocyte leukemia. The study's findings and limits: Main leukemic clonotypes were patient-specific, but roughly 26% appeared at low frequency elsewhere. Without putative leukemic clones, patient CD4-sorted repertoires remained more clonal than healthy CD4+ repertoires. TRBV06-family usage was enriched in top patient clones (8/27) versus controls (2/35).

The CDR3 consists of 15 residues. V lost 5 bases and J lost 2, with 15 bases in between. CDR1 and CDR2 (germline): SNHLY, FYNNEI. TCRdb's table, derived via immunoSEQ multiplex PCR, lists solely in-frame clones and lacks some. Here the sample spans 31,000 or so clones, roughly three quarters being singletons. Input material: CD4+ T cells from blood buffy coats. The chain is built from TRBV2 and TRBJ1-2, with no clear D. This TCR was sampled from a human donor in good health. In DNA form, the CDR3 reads TGTGCCAGCAGTTCGATGGGGTTGGGGAACTATGGCTACACCTTC. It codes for CASSSMGLGNYGYTF.